A single sample gave rise to the 6 T cell receptor beta chains below, sequenced in a study of T cells of healthy individuals. TCRdb analysed the 5' RACE reads with MiXCR anew, one entry per CDR3 protein. The top ten hold roughly 7.1% of the sample, which has 65,000 to 90,000 distinct CDR3 sequences, about 4.8% seen once. The receptors were gathered from a female donor in good health.

The chain couples TRBV30 to TRBJ2-1, with a weak D call TRBD2 (6 bases). V was clipped by 3 bases and J by 7 bases, with 25 bases between them. The germline CDR1 and CDR2 sequences are GTSNPN and SVGIG (reference sequence). The CDR3 has 17 residues. The DNA for the CDR3 is TGTGCCTGGAGCGTAATTGGCCGTCTGGGCGGAGGGAATGAGCAGTTCTTC. It encodes CAWSVIGRLGGGNEQFF.

The table lists this clonotype with many counts. The rearrangement links TRBV5-1 to TRBJ2-7; D gene uncertain. The ends were cut back, 4 bases at V and 2 bases at J, with 19 bases in the middle. This CDR3 region has 16 residues. Germline CDR1 is SGHRS and CDR2 is YFSETQ. CDR3 sequence (DNA): TGCGCCAGCAGCGACCCCGACTTAGGCGTAACCTACGAGCAGTACTTC. It encodes CASSDPDLGVTYEQYF. Looking up the rest from reference TRBV5-1 and TRBJ2-7 gives the full variable domain: KAGVTQTPRYLIKTRGQQVTLSCSPISGHRSVSWYQQTPGQGLQFLFEYFSETQRNKGNFPGRFSGRQFSNSRSEMNVSTLELGDSALYLCASSDPDLGVTYEQYFGPGTRLTVT.

This clonotype occurred many times. The chain couples TRBV19 to TRBJ2-5; 7 bases are a match to TRBD2. Trimming removed 3 bases from V and 1 base from J; junction bases left unmatched: 5. Germline V gives CDR1 LNHDA, CDR2 SQIVND (reference sequence). The CDR3 extends over 15 amino acids. In DNA, the CDR3 is TGTGCCAGTAGTATGGTTGGCGGGAGCCAAGAGACCCAGTACTTC. It encodes CASSMVGGSQETQYF.

This clonotype has at least ten counts. The J gene is TRBJ2-1, the V gene TRBV19; tentative D call: TRBD2 (5 bases). Per germline, CDR1 LNHDA and CDR2 SQIVND (reference sequence). Trimming took 1 base from V and 5 from J, leaving 9 bases between them. This CDR3 comprises 14 residues. CDR3 amino acids: CASSIGTGNNEQFF. The DNA of the CDR3 is TGTGCCAGTAGTATAGGAACGGGAAACAATGAGCAGTTCTTC.

This clonotype was found many times. The V and J genes are TRBV14 and TRBJ2-3, with D perhaps matching TRBD2 (6 bases). The germline V gene has CDR1 SGHDN and CDR2 FVKESK. V gave up 4 bases and J gave up 1 base, with 15 bases separating them. This CDR3 has 16 residues. CDR3 in DNA: TGTGCCAGCAGCCCCCAACCGGGACTGGGCACAGATACGCAGTATTTT. Protein: CASSPQPGLGTDTQYF.

The V call is TRBV14, the J call TRBJ2-7; unclear D gene. The CDR3 loop spans 14 amino acids. Deletions cut 4 bases from V and 0 bases from J, with 10 bases between. Germline V gene sequence: CDR1 SGHDN, CDR2 FVKESK. CDR3 in amino acids: CASSPDPSSYEQYF. The CDR3, as DNA: TGTGCCAGCAGCCCCGACCCATCCTCCTACGAGCAGTACTTC.